This T cell receptor (beta chain) was found in a study of identical twins. General study findings and limits: Zero-insertion findings could be partly confounded by invariant cells (MAIT and iNKT cells). Conclusions relied on cross-sectional statistical analysis, not following the same donors. Insertions were fewer in abundant cord blood beta clonotypes, whereas memory repertoires showed none of this pattern.

TCRdb itself ran the 5' RACE reads through MiXCR, one entry per CDR3 protein. Seen here are more than 650,000 distinct CDR3 sequences, around 5.7% observed once, and the top ten hold roughly 1.8%. Trimming left V 0 bases short and J 8 bases short, with 10 bases between. The germline gives CDR1 LGHNA, CDR2 YSLEER. The CDR3 runs to 13 residues. This clonotype has only a few counts. The antigen is unknown. The chain is built from TRBV4-3 and TRBJ1-2, with D perhaps TRBD1 (5 bases). The specimen sequenced was naive T cells sorted from blood. This sequence originates from a man aged 18 to 35 in good health. The CDR3 loop reads CASSQDRDLGYTF. The DNA for the CDR3 is TGCGCCAGCAGCCAAGATAGGGACTTGGGCTACACCTTC.